The rows below give T cell receptor beta chains drawn from one sample of a study of shared clonotypes between healthy human individuals. Produced via immunoSEQ multiplex PCR; TCRdb's table is partial and in-frame only. The sample has under 600,000 clones, approximately 95% seen once; the top ten hold under 0.065%. The sequencing input was naive CD4+ T cells sorted from blood. The receptors shown here come from a woman between 25 and 40 years old in good health. Both conserved end residues are part of each CDR3. A D gene is named only where the DNA matches it firmly. Where a row states a size, it is once, few, many or the class of an expanded clone; other rows omit it.

D: .; V: TRBV25-1; J: TRBJ2-2; size: .; DNA: TGTGCCAGCAGTGAATATAAGTTCGGGACAACTACCGGGGAGCTGTTTTTT; CDR3: CASSEYKFGTTTGELFF
D: TRBD1; V: TRBV10-2; J: TRBJ1-5; size: .; DNA: TGCGCCAGCAGCACCGGGACAGGGGGAAATCAGCCCCAGCATTTT; CDR3: CASSTGTGGNQPQHF
D: .; V: TRBV10-2; J: TRBJ2-7; size: .; DNA: TGCGCCAGCAGAGACAGCTATGAGCAGTACTTC; CDR3: CASRDSYEQYF
D: TRBD1; V: TRBV28; J: TRBJ2-7; size: once; DNA: TGTGCCAGCAGTTTGGGACAGGGGGCATACGAGCAGTACTTC; CDR3: CASSLGQGAYEQYF
D: TRBD2; V: TRBV2; J: TRBJ2-7; size: .; DNA: TGTGCCAGCAGGGTGAACCCTAGCGGGAGCTCCTACGAGCAGTACTTC; CDR3: CASRVNPSGSSYEQYF
D: .; V: TRBV5-1; J: TRBJ1-2; size: .; DNA: TGCGCCAGCAGCTTGGAAGGATCTGATGGCTACACCTTC; CDR3: CASSLEGSDGYTF
D: TRBD2; V: TRBV5-1; J: TRBJ2-7; size: .; DNA: TGCGCCAGCAGGCCGGGACTAGCGACCGCCCTCGCGCAGTACTTC; CDR3: CASRPGLATALAQYF
D: TRBD2; V: TRBV7-2; J: TRBJ2-2; size: .; DNA: TGTGCCAGCAGCTTACGGGCGGGAGGTTCCGGGGAGCTGTTTTTT; CDR3: CASSLRAGGSGELFF
D: .; V: TRBV27; J: TRBJ2-1; size: .; DNA: TGTGCCAGCAGTTCCCTCCTACTTTTGACCGAGCAGTTCTTC; CDR3: CASSSLLLLTEQFF
D: TRBD1; V: TRBV2; J: TRBJ1-1; size: .; DNA: TGTGCCAGCAATAATAACAGGGGAGGGACTGAAGCTTTCTTT; CDR3: CASNNNRGGTEAFF
D: .; V: TRBV5-1; J: TRBJ2-5; size: .; DNA: TGCGCCAGCAGCTTAGCCCGGGACGGGCAAGAGACCCAGTACTTC; CDR3: CASSLARDGQETQYF
D: TRBD2; V: TRBV27; J: TRBJ2-7; size: once; DNA: TGTGCCAGCAGCTGGGCGGGGGGTGAACCCTACGAGCAGTACTTC; CDR3: CASSWAGGEPYEQYF
D: TRBD1; V: TRBV19; J: TRBJ2-1; size: .; DNA: TGTGCCAGTAGTCTCGACAGGGACAATGAGCAGTTCTTC; CDR3: CASSLDRDNEQFF
D: TRBD2; V: TRBV6-6; J: TRBJ2-5; size: .; DNA: TGTGCCAGCAGCCCCTGGACTAGCGGGGGATTGGCCCAGTACTTC; CDR3: CASSPWTSGGLAQYF
D: .; V: TRBV28; J: TRBJ1-1; size: .; DNA: TGTGCCAGCGATAAAACCACTCCGGGGACTGAAGCTTTCTTT; CDR3: CASDKTTPGTEAFF
D: TRBD2; V: TRBV4-1; J: TRBJ2-1; size: .; DNA: TGCGCCAGCAGCCAAGCTGGGACTAGTGCCTACAATGAGCAGTTCTTC; CDR3: CASSQAGTSAYNEQFF
D: .; V: TRBV2; J: TRBJ1-1; size: .; DNA: TGTGCCAGCAGAGCCGCGGGCAGCAATGAAGCTTTCTTT; CDR3: CASRAAGSNEAFF
D: .; V: TRBV9; J: TRBJ2-7; size: .; DNA: TGTGCCAGCAGCGCCGAAGCGGACCCCCGATACGAGCAGTACTTC; CDR3: CASSAEADPRYEQYF
D: .; V: TRBV4-1; J: TRBJ2-7; size: .; DNA: TGCGCCAGCAGCCAAGCGCCCCTCAGGGACTACGAGCAGTACTTC; CDR3: CASSQAPLRDYEQYF
D: TRBD2; V: TRBV7-8; J: TRBJ2-7; size: .; DNA: TGTGCCAGCAGCTTAGAGGGTAGCGGGAGATTCCCCTCCTACGAGCAGTACTTC; CDR3: CASSLEGSGRFPSYEQYF
D: .; V: TRBV28; J: TRBJ2-7; size: once; DNA: TGTGCCAGCAGCTTGGCGGGAGGAGCAGGGGGGGTCGACGAGCAGTACTTC; CDR3: CASSLAGGAGGVDEQYF
D: TRBD1; V: TRBV6-1; J: TRBJ1-3; size: .; DNA: TGTGCCAGCAGTGAACAGGGGGCCGGAAACACCATATATTTT; CDR3: CASSEQGAGNTIYF
D: .; V: TRBV7-9; J: TRBJ2-7; size: .; DNA: TGTGCCAGCAGCTCCCCGGGACTGTACGAGCAGTACTTC; CDR3: CASSSPGLYEQYF
D: TRBD1; V: TRBV5-6; J: TRBJ2-7; size: .; DNA: TGTGCCAGCAGTCGGGACAGTTCCTCCTACGAGCAGTACTTC; CDR3: CASSRDSSSYEQYF
D: .; V: TRBV28; J: TRBJ2-7; size: .; DNA: TGTGCCAGCAGTCCCTGGGCTACTGAGCAGTACTTC; CDR3: CASSPWATEQYF
D: TRBD1; V: TRBV2; J: TRBJ2-7; size: .; DNA: TGTGCCAGCACTCAACAGGGGCCTAGCTCCTACGAGCAGTACTTT; CDR3: CASTQQGPSSYEQYF
D: .; V: TRBV9; J: TRBJ2-3; size: .; DNA: TGTGCCAGCAGCGTAGCTACGGGCGGAAGGGCCACAGATACGCAGTATTTT; CDR3: CASSVATGGRATDTQYF
D: TRBD1; V: TRBV5-6; J: TRBJ1-2; size: .; DNA: TGTGCCAGCAGCTTGGGGGACAGGGGATTTTATGGCTACACCTTC; CDR3: CASSLGDRGFYGYTF
D: .; V: TRBV18; J: TRBJ1-2; size: .; DNA: TGTGCCAGCTCACCACCTGGGGCCCGGGCGACTGGCTACACCTTC; CDR3: CASSPPGARATGYTF
D: .; V: TRBV14; J: TRBJ2-3; size: .; DNA: TGTGCCAGCAGCTGGACACCTAGCACAGATACGCAGTATTTT; CDR3: CASSWTPSTDTQYF
D: TRBD1; V: TRBV5-1; J: TRBJ2-7; size: .; DNA: TGCGCCAGCAGCCTCGGGGACAGGGTAGACGAGCAGTACTTC; CDR3: CASSLGDRVDEQYF
D: TRBD1; V: TRBV18; J: TRBJ2-7; size: .; DNA: TGTGCCAGCTCAGATGGACAGGAGTCCTACGAGCAGTACTTC; CDR3: CASSDGQESYEQYF
D: .; V: TRBV5-4; J: TRBJ2-5; size: once; DNA: TGTGCCAGCAGCTTGGATGGACAGCGGCAAGAGACCCAGTACTTC; CDR3: CASSLDGQRQETQYF